This T cell receptor (beta chain) appears in the sequencing data of a study of cytomegalovirus exposure and HLA in healthy donors. Study observations and caveats: For presence/absence analyses, sequencing depth was assumed to be roughly uniform across donors. Prior analysis indicated that the majority of TCR beta V segments exhibited productivity approximately 87% or approximately 30% of the time. Investigators reported over 150 TCR beta chains as tied to cytomegalovirus.

CDR1 and CDR2 (germline): KGHSH, LQKENI. CDR3 length: 15 amino acids. The V gene end was trimmed by 6 bases and the J gene end by 3 bases; junction bases not matched to a gene: 6. Remarks on this clone: Its antigen is undetermined.

The PCR made use of 60 Vbeta and 13 Jbeta primers. Data came from immunoSEQ multiplex PCR; TCRdb stores just in-frame clones and leaves some out. Of 110,000 to 150,000 clones in the sample, around 78% were seen once. The receptor comes from a woman younger than 30 in good health and CMV-seropositive. The chain couples TRBV18 to TRBJ1-5; 9 bases fit TRBD1. The sequencing input was PBMCs. CDR3 DNA: TGTGCCAGCTCCCCCGGACAGGGGTACAATCAGCCCCAGCATTTT. Translated, it gives CASSPGQGYNQPQHF.